This TCR beta chain was retrieved from a study of regulatory T cells in long-lasting Graves disease. General study findings and limits: Newly diagnosed Graves' patients had higher TCR diversity than persistent ones. Whereas roughly 1,000 public clonotypes were shared by new patients, persistent patients shared more, at some 3,000.

This clonotype was counted at least ten times. What it binds is not known. Time point reported: newly diagnosed GD, antithyroid drugs for less than 3 months. PBMC-derived RNA was used for the TCR library. The authors built TCR beta libraries using iRepertoire HTBI primers and Arm-PCR of CDR3 regions. Study processing details: Gene usage covered some 60 TRBV and more than 13 TRBJ segments. TCRdb itself ran the multiplex PCR reads through MiXCR, one entry per CDR3 protein. TCRdb, not the original authors, processed these V and J calls. Of 350,000 to 400,000 distinct CDR3 sequences detected, around 15% appear once; the ten largest clones hold approximately 22%. This receptor was taken from a female donor with Graves disease. Here the sequenced sample was peripheral blood mononuclear cells (PBMCs), taken at new diagnosis, from a patient treated with antithyroid drugs.

For the CDR3, the DNA is TGCAGTGCTGATGGCGGGGGATTCGACGAGCAGTACTTC. It translates to CSADGGGFDEQYF. V is TRBV20-1 and J is TRBJ2-7; TRBD2 matches at 7 bases. CDR1 and CDR2 (germline): DFQATT, SNEGSKA (reference sequence). The CDR3 is 13 amino acids. V lost 5 bases to trimming and J lost 5 bases; unmatched junction nucleotides: 9.